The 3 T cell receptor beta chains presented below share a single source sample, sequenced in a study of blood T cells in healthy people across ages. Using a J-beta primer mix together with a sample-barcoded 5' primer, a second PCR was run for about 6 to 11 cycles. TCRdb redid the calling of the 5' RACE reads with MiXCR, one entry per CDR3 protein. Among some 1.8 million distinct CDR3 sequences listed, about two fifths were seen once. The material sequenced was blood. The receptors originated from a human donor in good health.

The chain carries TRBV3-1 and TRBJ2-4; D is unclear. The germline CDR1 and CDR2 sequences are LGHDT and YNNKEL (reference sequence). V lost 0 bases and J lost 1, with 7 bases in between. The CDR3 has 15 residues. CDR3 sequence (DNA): TGTGCCAGCAGCCAAGAAGGCCGGGCCAAAAACATTCAGTACTTC. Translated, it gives CASSQEGRAKNIQYF.

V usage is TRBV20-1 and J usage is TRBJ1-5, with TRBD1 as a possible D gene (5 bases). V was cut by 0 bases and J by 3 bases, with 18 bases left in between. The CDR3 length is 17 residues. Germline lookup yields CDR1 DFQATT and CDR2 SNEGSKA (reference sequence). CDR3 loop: CSARDILRGGLNQPQHF. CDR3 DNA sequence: TGCAGTGCTAGAGATATCCTGCGGGGCGGCCTCAATCAGCCCCAGCATTTT.

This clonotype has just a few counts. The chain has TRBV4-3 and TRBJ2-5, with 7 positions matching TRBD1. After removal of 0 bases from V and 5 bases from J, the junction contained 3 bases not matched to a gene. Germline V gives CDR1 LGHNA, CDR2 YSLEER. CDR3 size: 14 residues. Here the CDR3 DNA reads TGCGCCAGCAGCCAAGAGACAGGGTGGGAGACCCAGTACTTC. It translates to CASSQETGWETQYF.